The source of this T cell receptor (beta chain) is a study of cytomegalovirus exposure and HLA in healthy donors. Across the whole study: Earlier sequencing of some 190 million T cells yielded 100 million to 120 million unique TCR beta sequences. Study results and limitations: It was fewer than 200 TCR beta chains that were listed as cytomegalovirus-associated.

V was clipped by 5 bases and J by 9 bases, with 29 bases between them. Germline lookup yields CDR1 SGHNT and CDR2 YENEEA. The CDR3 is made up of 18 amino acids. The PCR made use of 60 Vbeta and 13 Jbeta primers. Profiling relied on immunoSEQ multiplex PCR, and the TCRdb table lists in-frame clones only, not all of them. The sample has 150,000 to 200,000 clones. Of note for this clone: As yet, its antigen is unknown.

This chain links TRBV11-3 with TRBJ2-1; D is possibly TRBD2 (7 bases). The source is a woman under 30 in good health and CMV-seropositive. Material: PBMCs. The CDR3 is CASSRPWGGGSGLGEQFF. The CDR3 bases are TGTGCCAGCAGCCGCCCGTGGGGCGGGGGCTCTGGGCTTGGTGAGCAGTTCTTC.